These 5 T cell receptor beta chains were sequenced from one sample in a study of CD8+CD57+ T cells in acquired aplastic anemia. The study profiled TCR beta VDJ and CDR3 using genomic DNA as template. TCRdb processed the reads anew with MiXCR; each CDR3 protein has one entry. The sample shows hundreds of thousands of distinct CDR3 sequences, under 60% of them seen only once. Previously, flow cytometry had revealed CD8+CD57+ cell expansion in the patients chosen for sequencing. Sequenced: sorted CD4+, CD8+, or CD8+CD57+ T cells (not recorded which) from PBMCs. The receptors originated from a human donor with aplastic anemia.

This chain uses TRBV20-1 with TRBJ1-2; D remains unclear. Trimming pared 5 bases from V and 8 bases from J, leaving 15 bases between. Germline loops: CDR1 DFQATT, CDR2 SNEGSKA (reference sequence). The CDR3 consists of 12 residues. In DNA form, the CDR3 reads TGCAGTGCTCCAGGCGACCAGACCGGCTACACCTTC. The encoded protein is CSAPGDQTGYTF.

V usage is TRBV7-9 and J usage is TRBJ2-7; 7 positions agree with TRBD1. The CDR3 contains 14 residues. V was clipped by 4 bases and J by 7 bases; unmatched bases: 10. Germline V gives CDR1 SEHNR, CDR2 FQNEAQ (reference sequence). The CDR3: CASSSAKQGREQYF. CDR3 nucleotides: TGTGCCAGCAGCTCCGCGAAACAGGGGCGAGAGCAGTACTTC.

This clonotype was counted between two and nine times. This sequence joins TRBV7-9 and TRBJ2-3; D is ambiguous. The germline V gene encodes CDR1 SEHNR and CDR2 FQNEAQ (reference sequence). V was shortened by 6 bases and J by 2 bases, with 6 bases between the two germline ends. CDR3 length: 12 residues. The CDR3 loop reads CASSPYTDTQYF. CDR3 DNA sequence: TGTGCCAGCAGTCCTTACACAGATACGCAGTATTTT.

This clonotype came up many times. The genes are TRBV20-1 and TRBJ1-5; tentatively, D is TRBD1 (6 bases). Germline CDR1 DFQATT, CDR2 SNEGSKA (reference sequence). V was pared by 1 base and J by 2 bases, with 12 bases between. The CDR3 is 15 amino acids. The DNA of the CDR3 is TGCAGTGCTAGAGCGGGGGGGCTCGGCAATCAGCCCCAGCATTTT. Translated, it gives CSARAGGLGNQPQHF.

The CDR3 region is CSASEADTQYF. CDR3 sequence (DNA): TGCAGTGCTAGTGAGGCAGATACGCAGTATTTT. The chain employs TRBV20-1 and TRBJ2-3; D is unclear. Trimming pared 3 bases from V and 4 bases from J, leaving 5 bases between. The CDR3 extends over 11 amino acids. In germline, CDR1 is DFQATT, CDR2 SNEGSKA (reference sequence).